The rows below give T cell receptor beta chains drawn from one sample of a study of cytomegalovirus exposure and HLA in healthy donors. Sequenced by immunoSEQ multiplex PCR; TCRdb stores in-frame clones only, minus some. Found here are about 110,000 clones, under 90% of them singletons; the top ten hold 2.2%. Sequences were obtained from PBMCs. Receptor source: a woman aged 25 to 39 in good health and CMV-seronegative. Both conserved end residues are part of each CDR3. A D gene is named only where the DNA matches it firmly. Rows may omit the clone size; those that give it use once, few, many or a size class.

D gene	J gene	V gene	clone size	CDR3 protein	CDR3 DNA
TRBD1	TRBJ1-2	TRBV25-1	NA	CASIFKDRGRNYGYTF	TGTGCCAGCATTTTCAAGGACAGGGGGCGCAACTATGGCTACACCTTC
TRBD1	TRBJ2-1	TRBV7-3	NA	CASSRHTGTDYNEQFF	TGTGCCAGCAGCCGTCATACCGGGACAGACTACAATGAGCAGTTCTTC
NA	TRBJ2-3	TRBV19	NA	CASSMGGGTDTQYF	TGTGCCAGTAGTATGGGCGGGGGCACAGATACGCAGTATTTT
NA	TRBJ2-7	TRBV7-9	NA	CASSLVSEQYF	TGTGCCAGCAGCTTAGTCAGCGAGCAGTACTTC
NA	TRBJ2-6	TRBV7-2	NA	CASRQGPGANVLTF	TGTGCCAGCAGACAGGGACCTGGGGCCAACGTCCTGACTTTC
TRBD1	TRBJ1-2	TRBV5-3	NA	CARSLARKGTGSYGYTF	TGTGCCAGAAGCTTGGCCAGAAAAGGGACAGGGAGCTATGGCTACACCTTC
NA	TRBJ2-3	TRBV30	NA	CAWTAQLEATDTQYF	TGTGCCTGGACCGCACAGCTGGAGGCCACAGATACGCAGTATTTT
TRBD1	TRBJ2-7	TRBV18	NA	CASSETGQGEQYF	TGTGCCAGCTCAGAGACGGGACAGGGCGAGCAGTACTTC
NA	TRBJ2-1	TRBV2	few	CASRGPLRNEQFF	TGTGCCAGCAGGGGCCCATTAAGGAATGAGCAGTTCTTC
NA	TRBJ2-7	TRBV21-1	NA	CASSTPFGQVAYEQYF	TGTGCCAGCAGCACGCCGTTTGGACAGGTTGCCTACGAGCAGTACTTC
TRBD2	TRBJ2-1	TRBV7-6	NA	CASSLDPTGGPDEQFF	TGTGCCAGCAGCTTAGATCCCACGGGAGGGCCCGATGAGCAGTTCTTC
TRBD2	TRBJ2-1	TRBV6-1	few	CASSGRQLTSGKLYNEQFF	TGTGCCAGCAGTGGCCGACAGCTAACTAGCGGGAAACTTTACAATGAGCAGTTCTTC
NA	TRBJ2-1	TRBV4-2	NA	CASSRTASSSYNEQFF	TGTGCCAGCAGCCGGACAGCCTCAAGCTCCTACAATGAGCAGTTCTTC
NA	TRBJ2-5	TRBV25-1	NA	CASSEDRVSGHRETQYF	TGTGCCAGCAGTGAAGATCGTGTATCGGGACACCGAGAGACCCAGTACTTC
NA	TRBJ1-2	TRBV7-9	NA	CSGNQEGGDYGYTF	TGTTCCGGAAACCAAGAGGGAGGAGACTATGGCTACACCTTC
TRBD1	TRBJ2-7	TRBV19	NA	CASSLGQGAYEQYF	TGTGCCAGTAGTCTAGGGCAGGGGGCCTACGAGCAGTACTTC
TRBD1	TRBJ1-2	TRBV19	NA	CASSRQGVEGYTF	TGTGCCAGTAGTAGACAGGGGGTGGAAGGCTACACCTTC
NA	TRBJ2-7	TRBV4-3	NA	CASSQETGGVYEQYF	TGCGCCAGCAGCCAAGAAACAGGGGGGGTCTACGAGCAGTACTTC
NA	TRBJ2-7	TRBV10-3	NA	CASSRAGTDEQYF	TGTGCCAGCTCCAGGGCAGGTACGGACGAGCAGTACTTC
TRBD1	TRBJ2-7	TRBV19	NA	CASSVGTGLFYEQYF	TGTGCCAGTAGTGTGGGGACAGGGCTATTCTACGAGCAGTACTTC
TRBD2	TRBJ2-7	TRBV19	NA	CASSLGTSGTEQYF	TGTGCCAGTAGTCTGGGGACTAGCGGGACCGAGCAGTACTTC
NA	TRBJ1-4	TRBV18	NA	CASSPQTGNEKLFF	TGTGCCAGCTCACCACAGACAGGAAATGAAAAACTGTTTTTT
TRBD1	TRBJ1-3	TRBV4-1	NA	CASSQEKGADTIYF	TGCGCCAGCAGCCAAGAGAAGGGGGCTGACACCATATATTTT
TRBD2	TRBJ2-2	TRBV5-1	NA	CASSHGLAGLNTGELFF	TGCGCCAGCAGCCACGGACTAGCGGGCTTGAACACCGGGGAGCTGTTTTTT
NA	TRBJ1-2	TRBV5-1	NA	CASSLYGGTADVYTF	TGCGCCAGCAGCTTGTACGGGGGGACTGCTGATGTCTACACCTTC
TRBD1	TRBJ2-7	TRBV18	NA	CASSLGQGVYYEQYF	TGTGCCAGCTCACTAGGACAGGGCGTTTATTACGAGCAGTACTTC
TRBD2	TRBJ2-1	TRBV28	NA	CASSSNLAGAGNEQFF	TGTGCCAGCAGTTCAAACCTAGCGGGAGCTGGGAATGAGCAGTTCTTC
TRBD1	TRBJ2-1	TRBV5-1	NA	CASSLGPPGQGYNEQFF	TGCGCCAGCAGCTTGGGACCCCCGGGACAGGGGTACAATGAGCAGTTCTTC
NA	TRBJ1-2	TRBV29-1	NA	CSVEGGGYGYTF	TGCAGCGTTGAAGGCGGCGGATATGGCTACACCTTC
NA	TRBJ2-2	TRBV19	NA	CASRIGASVIGELFF	TGTGCCAGTAGGATCGGTGCTAGCGTCATCGGGGAGCTGTTTTTT
TRBD1	TRBJ2-7	TRBV5-1	NA	CASSLGSGQGAGEQYF	TGCGCCAGCAGCTTGGGATCAGGGCAGGGGGCTGGAGAGCAGTACTTC
NA	TRBJ1-2	TRBV4-1	NA	CASSPRIMATNHPQGGYTF	TGCGCCAGCAGCCCGAGGATTATGGCAACCAACCACCCCCAAGGTGGCTACACCTTC
NA	TRBJ1-1	TRBV6-1	NA	CASSEGSSNTEAFF	TGTGCCAGCAGCGAGGGAAGTTCTAACACTGAAGCTTTCTTT
TRBD1	TRBJ1-5	TRBV7-2	NA	CASSLVGTGKQPQHF	TGTGCCAGCAGCTTAGTGGGGACAGGGAAGCAGCCCCAGCATTTT
NA	TRBJ2-3	TRBV2	once	CASSGRQAHTDTQYF	TGTGCCAGCAGTGGTAGACAGGCTCACACAGATACGCAGTATTTT
NA	TRBJ2-6	TRBV5-4	NA	CASSLDFGTGLKTGANVLTF	TGTGCCAGCAGCTTGGATTTTGGGACGGGACTGAAGACTGGGGCCAACGTCCTGACTTTC
TRBD2	TRBJ2-3	TRBV7-9	NA	CASSTSGSADTQYF	TGTGCCAGCAGTACTAGCGGGAGTGCAGATACGCAGTATTTT
NA	TRBJ2-5	TRBV4-3	NA	CASSQFFGSQETQYF	TGCGCCAGCAGCCAATTCTTCGGGTCTCAAGAGACCCAGTACTTC
NA	TRBJ1-6	TRBV5-1	few	CASSSGGGNSPLHF	TGCGCCAGCAGCTCGGGAGGGGGGAATTCACCCCTCCACTTT
TRBD2	TRBJ2-1	TRBV2	NA	CASRNLGLGSNEQFF	TGTGCCAGCAGAAACCTGGGACTAGGTTCCAATGAGCAGTTCTTC
TRBD2	TRBJ2-3	TRBV5-1	NA	CASSLALAGVDTQYF	TGCGCCAGCAGCTTGGCTCTAGCGGGAGTAGATACGCAGTATTTT
TRBD1	TRBJ2-1	TRBV30	NA	CASFFGTVGYNEQFF	TGTGCCTCGTTTTTTGGGACAGTTGGATACAATGAGCAGTTCTTC
TRBD2	TRBJ2-3	TRBV5-1	NA	CASSLELAGGTDTQYF	TGCGCCAGCAGCTTGGAACTAGCGGGAGGCACAGATACGCAGTATTTT
NA	TRBJ2-7	TRBV14	NA	CASSQDDTSEQYF	TGTGCCAGCAGCCAAGATGACACGAGCGAGCAGTACTTC
NA	TRBJ1-2	TRBV29-1	NA	CSVEGAGAGNYGYTF	TGCAGCGTTGAAGGGGCAGGGGCGGGTAACTATGGCTACACCTTC
NA	TRBJ1-4	TRBV4-1	NA	CASSSKSLGDEKLFF	TGCGCCAGCAGCTCCAAATCGTTAGGGGATGAAAAACTGTTTTTT
TRBD1	TRBJ2-7	TRBV18	NA	CASSTEAGQGWYF	TGTGCCAGCTCAACAGAGGCCGGACAGGGGTGGTACTTC
TRBD2	TRBJ2-3	TRBV30	NA	CAWTVSGRGDTQYF	TGTGCCTGGACTGTTAGCGGGAGAGGAGATACGCAGTATTTT
TRBD1	TRBJ1-5	TRBV2	NA	CASRGGQGSNQPQHF	TGTGCCAGCAGGGGGGGACAGGGCAGCAATCAGCCCCAGCATTTT
TRBD1	TRBJ2-1	TRBV4-2	once	CASSRMGQADEQFF	TGTGCCAGCAGCCGCATGGGACAGGCCGATGAGCAGTTCTTC
NA	TRBJ2-3	TRBV7-9	NA	CASGSGTLSTDTQYF	TGTGCCAGCGGATCAGGGACTCTATCCACAGATACGCAGTATTTT
NA	TRBJ2-7	TRBV6-5	NA	CASRGGSYEQYF	TGTGCCAGCAGGGGGGGTTCCTACGAGCAGTACTTC
NA	TRBJ2-7	TRBV11-2	NA	CASSLVGGYEQYF	TGTGCCAGCAGCTTAGTGGGAGGTTACGAGCAGTACTTC
TRBD2	TRBJ2-7	TRBV5-5	NA	CASSHGGGYEQYF	TGTGCCAGCAGCCACGGCGGGGGCTACGAGCAGTACTTC
NA	TRBJ2-5	TRBV28	NA	CASSLFDRGRQETQYF	TGTGCCAGCAGTTTATTCGACAGAGGCCGGCAAGAGACCCAGTACTTC
TRBD1	TRBJ2-7	TRBV5-3	NA	CARSHIGTGVYEQYF	TGTGCCAGAAGCCATATAGGGACAGGGGTCTACGAGCAGTACTTC
NA	TRBJ1-2	TRBV28	NA	CASKNGGRYSGYTF	TGTGCCAGCAAAAACGGGGGGCGCTATTCTGGCTACACCTTC
TRBD1	TRBJ1-2	TRBV25-1	NA	CATSGQYYGYTF	TGTGCCACCTCGGGACAGTACTATGGCTACACCTTC
NA	TRBJ2-1	TRBV30	NA	CALDYLGTGSSYNEQFF	TGTGCCTTGGACTATCTCGGGACCGGGAGCTCCTACAATGAGCAGTTCTTC
NA	TRBJ2-5	TRBV11-2	NA	CASSLAGGSGETQYF	TGTGCCAGCAGCTTAGCTGGAGGGAGCGGAGAGACCCAGTACTTC